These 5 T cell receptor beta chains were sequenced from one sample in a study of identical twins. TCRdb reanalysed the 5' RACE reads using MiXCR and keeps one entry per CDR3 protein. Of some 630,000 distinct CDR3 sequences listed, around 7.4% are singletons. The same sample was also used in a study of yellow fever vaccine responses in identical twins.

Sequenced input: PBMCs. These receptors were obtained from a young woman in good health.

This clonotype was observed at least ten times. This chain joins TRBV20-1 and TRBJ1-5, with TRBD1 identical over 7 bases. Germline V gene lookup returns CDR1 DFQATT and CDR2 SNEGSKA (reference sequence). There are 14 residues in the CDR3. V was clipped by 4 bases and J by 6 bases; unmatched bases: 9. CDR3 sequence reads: CSATSTGDRQPQHF. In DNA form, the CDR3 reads TGCAGTGCTACCTCAACAGGGGATCGTCAGCCCCAGCATTTT.

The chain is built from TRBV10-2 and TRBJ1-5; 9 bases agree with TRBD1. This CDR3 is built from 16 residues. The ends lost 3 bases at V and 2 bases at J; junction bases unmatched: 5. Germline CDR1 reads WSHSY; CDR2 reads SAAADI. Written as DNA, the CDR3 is TGCGCCAGCAGTGAAATCCGGGACAGGGGCAATCAGCCCCAGCATTTT. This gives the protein CASSEIRDRGNQPQHF.

CDR3 coding DNA: TGCGCCAGCAGCTTGGCCAGGGCGGGATCCTACAATGAGCAGTTCTTC. Translation gives CASSLARAGSYNEQFF. The chain has TRBV5-1 and TRBJ2-1, with D possibly TRBD2 on 6 matching bases. Trimming took 0 bases from V and 1 from J, leaving 11 bases between them. Germline CDR1 is SGHRS and CDR2 is YFSETQ. The CDR3 sequence is 16 residues long. The whole variable domain, remainder taken from reference TRBV5-1 and TRBJ2-1, is KAGVTQTPRYLIKTRGQQVTLSCSPISGHRSVSWYQQTPGQGLQFLFEYFSETQRNKGNFPGRFSGRQFSNSRSEMNVSTLELGDSALYLCASSLARAGSYNEQFFGPGTRLTVL.

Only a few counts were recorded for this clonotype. The CDR3 coding sequence is TGTGCCAGCAGCAGTTGGACGGGCACTGAAGCTTTCTTT. This encodes CASSSWTGTEAFF. V usage is TRBV7-6 and J usage is TRBJ1-1; D call uncertain. The V end was cut by 5 bases, the J end by 4 bases, with 11 bases between. The length of the CDR3 is 13 residues. Germline V gives CDR1 SGHVS, CDR2 FNYEAQ.

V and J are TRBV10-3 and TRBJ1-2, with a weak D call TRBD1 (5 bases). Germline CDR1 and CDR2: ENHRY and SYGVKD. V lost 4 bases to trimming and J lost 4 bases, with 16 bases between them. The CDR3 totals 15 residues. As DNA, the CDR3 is TGTGCCATCAGTGGTGACAGTCGCGCCTTCTATGGCTACACCTTC. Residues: CAISGDSRAFYGYTF.